Sequencing of this T cell receptor beta chain was carried out in a study of blood T cell repertoires in COVID-19. Overall study context: The United States, Italy and Spain provided the acute and convalescent COVID-19 samples.

The data were produced by immunoSEQ multiplex PCR, yet TCRdb's version contains in-frame clones alone and is incomplete. The table includes over 200,000 clones, around 83% detected once. The receptor was derived from a man aged 35 to 55 with active or convalescent COVID-19. Sequencing was carried out using peripheral blood.

The CDR3 DNA follows: TGCAGCGTTAAGACTAGCGGGAGTATTGAGCAGTTCTTC. It translates to CSVKTSGSIEQFF. This chain connects TRBV29-1 to TRBJ2-1; 12 bases are a match to TRBD2. Trimming cost V 5 bases and J 9 bases; bases outside gene matches: 5. Germline CDR1 and CDR2: SQVTM and ANQGSEA. The CDR3 totals 13 residues.